These 14 T cell receptor beta chains were all obtained from the same sample, sequenced in a study of OX40 agonist ivuxolimab in advanced cancers. The assay was immunoSEQ multiplex PCR, and TCRdb's table has in-frame clones only and misses some. The table records around 60,000 clones, over 75% of them present only once. The source was CD4+ or CD8+ T cells sorted from blood, collected in a trial of the OX40 agonist ivuxolimab. These receptors were collected from an adult with an advanced solid tumor such as melanoma, head and neck, liver or kidney cancer.

Judged by abundance, this clone is medium-sized. The V call is TRBV30, the J call TRBJ1-1; TRBD1 matches 7 bases. The CDR3 runs 12 residues. In germline, CDR1 is GTSNPN, CDR2 SVGIG (reference sequence). The ends lost 4 bases at V and 8 bases at J; junction bases unmatched: 7. The CDR3 loop is CAWNRGIREAFF. The CDR3 region has the DNA TGTGCCTGGAACAGGGGTATCAGAGAAGCTTTCTTT. Supplemented by reference TRBV30 and TRBJ1-1, the full variable domain reads SQTIHQWPATLVQPVGSPLSLECTVEGTSNPNLYWYRQAAGRGLQLLFYSVGIGQISSEVPQNLSASRPQDRQFILSSKKLLLSDSGFYLCAWNRGIREAFFGQGTRLTVV.

V and J are TRBV18 and TRBJ1-3; no definite D call. Germline CDR1 and CDR2: KGHSH and LQKENI. V was cut by 4 bases and J by 2 bases, with 6 bases left in between. The CDR3 sequence is 13 residues long. The DNA of the CDR3 is TGTGCCAGCTCACGGGAAACTGGAAACACCATATATTTT. Residues: CASSRETGNTIYF.

The chain uses TRBV9 and TRBJ1-2; 7 bases line up with TRBD1. V was clipped by 4 bases and J by 4 bases; unmatched bases: 10. CDR3 length: 15 residues. Germline lookup yields CDR1 SGDLS and CDR2 YYNGEE. CDR3 DNA: TGTGCCAGCAGCCCCAGCGTGGACAGGACCTATGGCTACACCTTC. Encoded protein: CASSPSVDRTYGYTF.

The chain has TRBV5-4 and TRBJ2-7; tentatively, D is TRBD1 (6 bases). This CDR3 is 14 amino acids long. The germline CDR1 and CDR2 sequences are SGHNT and YYREEE (reference sequence). The V and J ends lost 4 bases and 2 bases respectively, with 13 bases between them. The CDR3 nucleotides read TGTGCCAGCAGCGGCGGACAGAATCCCTACGAGCAGTACTTC. Amino acid sequence: CASSGGQNPYEQYF.

The rearrangement uses TRBV2 and TRBJ1-2; D is unresolved. The CDR3 loop spans 12 amino acids. The germline V gene has CDR1 SNHLY and CDR2 FYNNEI. V was clipped by 4 bases and J by 7 bases, with 10 bases between them. The CDR3 spells CASSAGWGGYTF. CDR3 bases: TGTGCCAGCAGTGCCGGGTGGGGTGGCTACACCTTC.

This clone has at least ten counts. The chain couples TRBV6-5 to TRBJ2-1; a weak D match, TRBD2 (6 bases). The germline V and J ends were trimmed by 0 bases and 3 bases, with 12 bases remaining between them. The germline V gene encodes CDR1 MNHEY and CDR2 SVGAGI. CDR3 length: 16 amino acids. CDR3 sequence (DNA): TGTGCCAGCAGTTACTCGGGGACGGGAGTCTACAATGAGCAGTTCTTC. It codes for CASSYSGTGVYNEQFF.

V usage is TRBV4-2 and J usage is TRBJ2-5, with TRBD2 identical over 10 bases. Germline assignment: CDR1 LGHNA and CDR2 YNFKEQ. This CDR3 contains 17 residues. V trimming: 0 bases; J trimming: 5 bases; junction bases outside the gene matches: 9. Written as DNA, the CDR3 is TGTGCCAGCAGCCAAGAGAGGGGACTAGCGCCCGGGGAGACCCAGTACTTC. This gives the protein CASSQERGLAPGETQYF.

This clone turned up a few times. The V and J genes are TRBV6-6 and TRBJ1-2, with D perhaps matching TRBD1 (6 bases). The CDR3 consists of 14 residues. Per germline, CDR1 MNHNY and CDR2 SVGAGI (reference sequence). V was cut by 7 bases and J by 1 base, with 13 bases left in between. CDR3: CASTMDRLNYGYTF. As DNA, the CDR3 is TGTGCCAGCACCATGGACAGACTTAACTATGGCTACACCTTC.

The V gene is TRBV5-4, the J gene TRBJ1-2; TRBD1 is a possible D gene (5 bases). V gave up 0 bases and J gave up 8 bases, with 11 bases separating them. The CDR3 is made up of 13 amino acids. CDR1 is SGHNT, CDR2 YYREEE, per germline (reference sequence). CDR3 DNA: TGTGCCAGCAGCTTGGAGACAGCGAGGGGCTACACCTTC. Protein sequence: CASSLETARGYTF.

This clone was counted once. This chain uses TRBV5-5 with TRBJ2-5; D is perhaps TRBD1 (5 bases). CDR3 length equals 14 residues. Germline values: CDR1 SGHKS, CDR2 YYEKEE (reference sequence). The ends were cut back, 0 bases at V and 4 bases at J, with 10 bases in the middle. This CDR3 reads CASSLAGALETQYF. For the CDR3, the DNA is TGTGCCAGCAGCTTGGCTGGGGCTCTAGAGACCCAGTACTTC.

V is TRBV10-3 and J is TRBJ2-3; 9 bases line up with TRBD2. The germline V gene has CDR1 ENHRY and CDR2 SYGVKD. There are 16 residues in the CDR3. With 2 bases clipped from V and 5 bases from J, the junction kept 8 bases outside the gene matches. The DNA for the CDR3 is TGTGCCATCAGTGAGCCTCGCGGGGGGGTGCAAGATACGCAGTATTTT. Encoded protein: CAISEPRGGVQDTQYF.

The chain employs TRBV4-2 and TRBJ2-7; D possibly corresponds to TRBD1 (5 bases). The length of the CDR3 is 15 residues. CDR1 is LGHNA and CDR2 is YNFKEQ in the germline V gene. Trimming removed 0 bases from V and 2 bases from J, with 11 bases in between. CDR3 nucleotide sequence: TGTGCCAGCAGCCAAGAGGCCTTACAGGCCTACGAGCAGTACTTC. The encoded protein is CASSQEALQAYEQYF.

The V gene is TRBV5-4, the J gene TRBJ1-2, with TRBD1 identical over 10 bases. CDR3 length: 15 residues. The J segment lost 8 bases and the V segment lost 4 bases, leaving 11 bases of the junction unmatched. The germline V gene has CDR1 SGHNT and CDR2 YYREEE (reference sequence). The CDR3 bases are TGTGCCAGCAGCGTACCGGGACAGGGGATTGTAGGCTACACCTTC. Its protein product is CASSVPGQGIVGYTF.

The chain couples TRBV29-1 to TRBJ2-3; 13 nucleotides match TRBD2. CDR3 length: 16 amino acids. CDR1 is SQVTM, CDR2 ANQGSEA, per germline. The CDR3 sequence is CSVLAGGPISADTQYF. DNA for the CDR3: TGCAGTGTACTAGCGGGAGGGCCGATCTCGGCAGATACGCAGTATTTT.